These T cell receptor beta chains were read from a single sample in a study of blood T cell repertoires in COVID-19. The protocol was immunoSEQ multiplex PCR, while the TCRdb copy is restricted to in-frame clones and leaves out a portion. The sample contains 140,000 or so clones, more than 75% of which appear only once. Material for sequencing was peripheral blood. These receptors all come from a man aged 55-75 years with acute or convalescent COVID-19. Each CDR3 is given with its conserved first and last residue. Fields, in order: clone size, D gene, V gene, J gene, CDR3 DNA, CDR3 protein. D genes are given only for firm matches. The listing skips clone size in some rows; elsewhere it reads once, few, many or a size class.

.,.,TRBV19,TRBJ2-7,TGTGCCAGTAGTATAGGCGGACAGACCTACGAGCAGTACTTC,CASSIGGQTYEQYF
.,TRBD1,TRBV27,TRBJ2-7,TGTGCCAGCGCTAGACAGGGCCCCTACGAGCAGTACTTC,CASARQGPYEQYF
.,TRBD2,TRBV9,TRBJ2-1,TGTGCCAGCAGCGTTAGGGACTACTCCTACAATGAGCAGTTCTTC,CASSVRDYSYNEQFF
.,TRBD1,TRBV18,TRBJ2-5,TGTGCCAGCTCACCATTCACAGGGGGTAGGCAGACCCAGTACTTC,CASSPFTGGRQTQYF
.,TRBD1,TRBV29-1,TRBJ2-6,TGCAGCGTTGTTCCAGGGGGCTCTGGGGCCAACGTCCTGACTTTC,CSVVPGGSGANVLTF
few,TRBD2,TRBV10-1,TRBJ2-7,TGCGCCAGCAGTGAGTCTAGACTAGCGAGCTCCTACGAGCAGTACTTC,CASSESRLASSYEQYF
once,TRBD1,TRBV5-1,TRBJ2-7,TGCGCCAGCAGCGTCGGGACAGCCTACGAGCAGTACTTC,CASSVGTAYEQYF
once,.,TRBV29-1,TRBJ1-5,TGCAGCGTTGAAGGGGGGGGCAATCAGCCCCAGCATTTT,CSVEGGGNQPQHF
.,TRBD1,TRBV6-5,TRBJ2-1,TGTGCCAGCAGTTACTCGCAGGGGGCCCGCAATGAGCAGTTCTTC,CASSYSQGARNEQFF
few,TRBD1,TRBV19,TRBJ1-5,TGTGCCAGTAGTGGCGGGACAGGTGGTCAGCCCCAGCATTTT,CASSGGTGGQPQHF
few,TRBD2,TRBV4-2,TRBJ2-3,TGTGCCAGCAGCCACGGACTAGCGGTTAGCACAGATACGCAGTATTTT,CASSHGLAVSTDTQYF
few,TRBD2,TRBV11-2,TRBJ2-7,TGTGCCAGCAGCTACCATCGACTAGCGGGGGCCTACGAGCAGTACTTC,CASSYHRLAGAYEQYF
.,.,TRBV4-1,TRBJ1-5,TGCGCCAGCAGCCACCTAATAGGGGGGGATCAGCCCCAGCATTTT,CASSHLIGGDQPQHF
.,.,TRBV7-6,TRBJ2-1,TGTGCCAGCAGCCGATCTCAGGGGAATGAGCAGTTCTTC,CASSRSQGNEQFF
.,.,TRBV15,TRBJ2-3,TGTGCCACCAGCCTCTCGGGGGTCTGGCCAGATACGCAGTATTTT,CATSLSGVWPDTQYF
.,.,TRBV5-1,TRBJ2-7,TGCGCCAGCAGCTCAGACATGTTGGGCGAGCAGTACTTC,CASSSDMLGEQYF
.,TRBD2,TRBV5-6,TRBJ2-5,TGTGCCAGCAGCCCTTTGACTAGCGGGAGGGGGAAGACCCAGTACTTC,CASSPLTSGRGKTQYF
.,TRBD1,TRBV30,TRBJ2-7,TGTGCCTGGGGGACAGCCTACGAGCAGTACTTC,CAWGTAYEQYF
.,TRBD2,TRBV5-6,TRBJ2-3,TGTGCCAGCAGCTTCTTAGCGGGAGACACCACAGATACGCAGTATTTT,CASSFLAGDTTDTQYF
.,TRBD1,TRBV6-1,TRBJ1-6,TGTGCCAGCAGTGAAGCCGAGGACAGGGAGAATTCACCCCTCCACTTT,CASSEAEDRENSPLHF
.,TRBD1,TRBV6-6,TRBJ1-1,TGTGCCAGCAGGGTTGGGACAGGTAACACTGAAGCTTTCTTT,CASRVGTGNTEAFF
.,TRBD2,TRBV10-3,TRBJ2-3,TGTGCCATCAGTGAGCCCCTTGGAGCGGGAAAGACAGATACGCAGTATTTT,CAISEPLGAGKTDTQYF
.,TRBD2,TRBV5-4,TRBJ2-7,TGTGCCAGCAGCTCCGGGACTAGCGGGACCTACGAGCAGTACTTC,CASSSGTSGTYEQYF
.,TRBD1,TRBV5-8,TRBJ1-6,TGTGCCAGCAGCTTGATGACAGGGAGGAATTCACCCCTCCACTTT,CASSLMTGRNSPLHF
once,.,TRBV27,TRBJ1-6,TGTGCCAGCAGCCCTGGCAGGGAGGAATCACCCCTCCACTTT,CASSPGREESPLHF
.,.,TRBV7-9,TRBJ1-6,TGTGCCAGCAGCTCCCGAGCAGGGGAACCCCTCCACTTT,CASSSRAGEPLHF
.,.,TRBV2,TRBJ2-3,TGTGCCAGCAGGGATCCTAGCGACTACACAGATACGCAGTATTTT,CASRDPSDYTDTQYF
.,.,TRBV6-5,TRBJ2-7,TGTGCCAGCAGTCTCGGGGGAACTGACGCCTACGAGCAGTACTTC,CASSLGGTDAYEQYF
few,.,TRBV28,TRBJ1-5,TGTGCCAGCACCCCCCGCGATTATAGCAATCAGCCCCAGCATTTT,CASTPRDYSNQPQHF
once,.,TRBV28,TRBJ1-2,TGTGCCAGCAGCCGACTCGACTACACCTTC,CASSRLDYTF
.,TRBD2,TRBV30,TRBJ2-2,TGTGCCTGGAAACTAGCGGGAGGGCACACCGGGGAGCTGTTTTTT,CAWKLAGGHTGELFF
.,.,TRBV7-9,TRBJ2-7,TGTGCCAGCAGCCTTTGGACTGCTACCTACGAGCAGTACTTC,CASSLWTATYEQYF
.,.,TRBV30,TRBJ1-1,TGTGCCTGGAGTGTACGTAATGCGGGGAACACTGAAGCTTTCTTT,CAWSVRNAGNTEAFF
.,.,TRBV5-5,TRBJ2-7,TGTGCCAGCAGCTTTCGCCCAGATGCAGGGCAGTACTTC,CASSFRPDAGQYF
few,.,TRBV6-6,TRBJ2-5,TGTGCCAGCAGTTACCTGGGGGGGGCTACGGAGACCCAGTACTTC,CASSYLGGATETQYF
.,TRBD1,TRBV6-1,TRBJ2-1,TGTGCCAGCAGTACCCCCAGGGACAGGGTTGGAGAGCAGTTCTTC,CASSTPRDRVGEQFF
.,TRBD1,TRBV28,TRBJ1-1,TGTGCCAGCAGTTCACAGGGGGCGTACACTGAAGCTTTCTTT,CASSSQGAYTEAFF
.,TRBD1,TRBV11-1,TRBJ2-1,TGTGCCAGCAGCCTAGGACAGGGATCCCATGAGCAGTTCTTC,CASSLGQGSHEQFF
.,TRBD1,TRBV5-1,TRBJ2-5,TGCGCCAGCAGCTTGGATCCAGGGGGAAAGACCCAGTACTTC,CASSLDPGGKTQYF
.,.,TRBV4-1,TRBJ1-5,TGCGCCAGCAGCCAAGGTTGGACAGTGCATAGTCAGCCCCAGCATTTT,CASSQGWTVHSQPQHF
many,.,TRBV7-9,TRBJ2-1,TGTGCCAGCAGCTTAGCTAGCGGAGAGGCCAATGAGCAGTTCTTC,CASSLASGEANEQFF
.,.,TRBV30,TRBJ2-2,TGTGCCTGGAGTGCCACAGGGTACACCGGGGAGCTGTTTTTT,CAWSATGYTGELFF
.,.,TRBV6-4,TRBJ2-5,TGTGCCAAGTGGAGTTGGGCAGGGGTCGAAGAGACCCAGTACTTC,CAKWSWAGVEETQYF
.,TRBD1,TRBV19,TRBJ1-1,TGTGCCAGTAGCCGTCAAAAATCACAGGGGGTACCTGAAGCTTTCTTT,CASSRQKSQGVPEAFF
.,.,TRBV6-5,TRBJ2-5,TGTGCCAGCAGTTACCAGGGACTCCCGGTAGAGACCCAGTACTTC,CASSYQGLPVETQYF
.,TRBD1,TRBV27,TRBJ2-1,TGTGCCAGCAGTTTCCGGACAGGGGACAATGAGCAGTTCTTC,CASSFRTGDNEQFF